This is a list of T cell receptor beta chains from one sample in a study of cytomegalovirus exposure and HLA in healthy donors. The method was immunoSEQ multiplex PCR; TCRdb's version includes in-frame clones alone and lacks a portion of them. This table has about 150,000 clones, roughly 80% appearing once. Source material: PBMCs. The receptors derive from a woman in her forties in good health and CMV-seronegative. The CDR3 runs from the conserved cysteine through the conserved F or W. D genes are given only for firm matches. Size values are once, few and many counts, or a class for expanded clones, and some rows have none.

TRBJ1-1 TRBV7-9 - - TGTGCCAGCAGCTTAGCGACCTTAACGGGGGGGCTGGGGACTGAAGCTTTCTTT CASSLATLTGGLGTEAFF
TRBJ2-5 TRBV11-2 - TRBD2 TGTGCCAGCAGCCCCGGACTAGTGGAGACCCAGTACTTC CASSPGLVETQYF
TRBJ1-1 TRBV27 - TRBD1 TGTGCCAGCAGTTTTGACAGGGCCACTGAAGCTTTCTTT CASSFDRATEAFF
TRBJ2-5 TRBV6-1 - TRBD1 TGTGCCAGCAGTGCACTCCACAGGGGGACAGGGATTGTTAAGACCCAGTACTTC CASSALHRGTGIVKTQYF
TRBJ2-7 TRBV5-1 - TRBD1 TGCGCCAGCAGCTGGGGACAGGGTTACGAGCAGTACTTC CASSWGQGYEQYF
TRBJ1-1 TRBV7-8 once - TGTGCCAGCAGCTTAGGAACCCGATTGGACAGTGTATTTAGTTCTGAAGCTTTCTTT CASSLGTRLDSVFSSEAFF
TRBJ1-2 TRBV27 few TRBD1 TGTGCCAGCAGTTTAAGGGGGCGACGCGACTATGGCTACACCTTC CASSLRGRRDYGYTF
TRBJ2-4 TRBV19 - TRBD1 TGTGCCAGTAGCGGAGGACAGGGAATGGTCAAAAACATTCAGTACTTC CASSGGQGMVKNIQYF
TRBJ1-4 TRBV7-9 few TRBD1 TGTGCCAGCAGCTTGGGCGAGGACAGGTCGGGGGAAAAACTGTTTTTT CASSLGEDRSGEKLFF
TRBJ2-5 TRBV5-1 - - TGCGCCAGCAGCTTTCCGGTGAGTAAAGAGACCCAGTACTTC CASSFPVSKETQYF
TRBJ1-1 TRBV6-1 - - TGTGCCACCCCCCGAACAGATAACACTGAAGCTTTCTTT CATPRTDNTEAFF
TRBJ1-2 TRBV29-1 - - TGCAGCGGACACGACAACTATGGCTACACCTTC CSGHDNYGYTF
TRBJ1-2 TRBV5-8 - TRBD1 TGTGCCAGCAGCTGGGGACAGCCATCGGGGGGCTACACCTTC CASSWGQPSGGYTF
TRBJ2-1 TRBV6-5 - - TGTGCCAGCAGTTCTCCCCCCTCTAGGAGCAATGAGCAGTTCTTC CASSSPPSRSNEQFF
TRBJ2-7 TRBV28 - - TGTGCCAGCGAGATACCTAGCGGAACCAACAGGGCCTACGAGCAGTACTTC CASEIPSGTNRAYEQYF
TRBJ1-3 TRBV11-2 - - TGTGCCAGCAGCTTCGTGCAGGGGACCTCTGGAAACACCATATATTTT CASSFVQGTSGNTIYF
TRBJ1-1 TRBV18 few TRBD1 TGTGCCAGCTCAGAGCAGGGGGCTGTGGCTGAAGCTTTCTTT CASSEQGAVAEAFF
TRBJ1-2 TRBV5-6 few TRBD1 TGTGCCAGCAACTCGGCAGGGGGAAACTATGGCTACACCTTC CASNSAGGNYGYTF
TRBJ1-2 TRBV6-1 - - TGTGCCAGCAGTGAGGAGGGTAACTATGGCTACACCTTC CASSEEGNYGYTF
TRBJ1-1 TRBV4-1 once TRBD1 TGCGCCAGCAGCCAAGATATTCCAGGGGGAGTTAACACTGAAGCTTTCTTT CASSQDIPGGVNTEAFF
TRBJ1-5 TRBV27 - TRBD1 TGTGCCAGCAGTCCGGGACAGGGTACGGTACAGCCCCAGCATTTT CASSPGQGTVQPQHF
TRBJ1-1 TRBV7-9 - TRBD1 TGTGCCAGCAGCACGACAGGGTACACTGAAGCTTTCTTT CASSTTGYTEAFF
TRBJ2-3 TRBV11-3 - - TGTGCCAGCAGCTTAGATGGCGGTCTAGGGGAAGATACGCAGTATTTT CASSLDGGLGEDTQYF
TRBJ1-4 TRBV13 - TRBD1 TGTGCCAGCAGCCCGAACGGGGGACAGGAAGGAAAACTGTTTTTT CASSPNGGQEGKLFF
TRBJ1-4 TRBV7-9 - TRBD1 TGTGCCAGCAGCCCGGGACAGGGGGCTACTAATGAAAAACTGTTTTTT CASSPGQGATNEKLFF
TRBJ1-6 TRBV27 once TRBD1 TGTGCCAGCAGTTTAAAGGGACAGGGCTATGGCAATTCACCCCTCCACTTT CASSLKGQGYGNSPLHF
TRBJ1-2 TRBV5-1 - TRBD1 TGCGCCAGCAGCTTGGACAGGGGCGGAGAGGGCTACACCTTC CASSLDRGGEGYTF
TRBJ2-7 TRBV7-9 - TRBD1 TGTGCCAGCAGCCCTGGACAGGCTAACTACGAGCAGTACTTC CASSPGQANYEQYF
TRBJ2-1 TRBV9 - - TGTGCCAGCAGCGTAGCTGCGGGGAGCTCCTACAATGAGCAGTTCTTC CASSVAAGSSYNEQFF
TRBJ2-3 TRBV6-5 - TRBD2 TGTGCCAGCAGTTATCAGGGACTAAAGCCGGGTACGCAGTATTTT CASSYQGLKPGTQYF
TRBJ2-7 TRBV7-2 - TRBD2 TGTGCCAGCAGCCAGGGACTAGCGGCCCCTCGGGGCGAGCAGTACTTC CASSQGLAAPRGEQYF